A single sample gave rise to the 27 T cell receptor beta chains below, sequenced in a study of blood T cell repertoires in COVID-19. Only in-frame clones appear in the TCRdb table, and some are missing; sequencing was by immunoSEQ multiplex PCR. The repertoire consists of 25,000 to 35,000 clones, with 70% to 90% occurring once and the leading ten covering about 9.7%. The sample taken for sequencing was peripheral blood. These receptor sequences come from a man older than 75 with active COVID-19.

The gene calls are TRBV7-5 and TRBJ1-2. TRBV7-5 is described as a pseudogene. This CDR3 has 13 residues. CDR3 sequence reads: CVRIYFHRYGYTF. In DNA form, the CDR3 reads TGTGTCAGAATCTACTTTCACCGGTATGGCTACACCTTC.

The chain links TRBV5-5 to TRBJ2-7; D is undetermined. The CDR3 runs 14 residues. Trimming stripped 0 bases from V and 4 bases from J, with 11 bases between. Germline V CDR1 and CDR2: SGHKS, YYEKEE (reference sequence). This CDR3 is CASSLAFQWYEQYF. The DNA for the CDR3 is TGTGCCAGCAGCTTGGCATTTCAGTGGTACGAGCAGTACTTC.

This sequence joins TRBV19 and TRBJ2-2, with TRBD1 matching 9 bases. After removal of 6 bases from V and 8 bases from J, the junction contained 16 bases not matched to a gene. The CDR3 has 17 residues. Germline V lookup: CDR1 LNHDA, CDR2 SQIVND (reference sequence). CDR3 protein: CASSLSPGTGIRGELFF. As DNA, the CDR3 is TGTGCCAGTAGCCTTAGTCCCGGGACAGGGATCCGGGGGGAGCTGTTTTTT.

This sequence joins TRBV7-2 and TRBJ1-1, with TRBD1 as a possible D gene (5 bases). The CDR3 is 14 amino acids. Trimming removed 0 bases at V and 5 bases at J, with 10 bases between. Germline loops: CDR1 SGHTA, CDR2 FQGNSA. The CDR3 protein is CASSLAPRGTEAFF. CDR3 bases: TGTGCCAGCAGCTTAGCGCCCCGGGGGACTGAAGCTTTCTTT.

This clone came up once. The chain is built from TRBV18 and TRBJ2-3; TRBD2 is a possible D gene (5 bases). V lost 1 base and J 4 bases, leaving 6 bases between the germline ends. This CDR3 region has 13 residues. Germline V gives CDR1 KGHSH, CDR2 LQKENI. The CDR3 is CASSPQRADTQYF. CDR3 sequence (DNA): TGTGCCAGCTCACCACAGAGGGCAGATACGCAGTATTTT.

The rearrangement links TRBV25-1 to TRBJ1-2; D not resolved. The ends were cut back, 3 bases at V and 5 bases at J, with 13 bases in the middle. The CDR3 contains 14 residues. CDR1 and CDR2 (germline): MGHDK, SYGVNS. The CDR3 spells CASSDGILGYGYTF. CDR3 DNA: TGTGCCAGCAGTGACGGGATCCTGGGGTATGGCTACACCTTC.

The genes are TRBV28 and TRBJ2-4, with a tentative D call TRBD2 (6 bases). In germline, CDR1 is MDHEN, CDR2 SYDVKM. The CDR3 loop spans 15 amino acids. V lost 7 bases and J 1 base, leaving 14 bases between the germline ends. The CDR3 DNA is TGTGCCAGCATTAAAAGCGGGCTGGCCAAAAACATTCAGTACTTC. As protein: CASIKSGLAKNIQYF.

Comment on this clone: At one end, the junction sequence differs from germline, possibly due to a read error. The V call is TRBV19, the J call TRBJ1-2; maybe TRBD1 (5 bases). Germline V lookup: CDR1 LNHDA, CDR2 SQIVND (reference sequence). CDR3 length: 14 residues. The CDR3 nucleotides are TGTGCCAGTAGTGCCGACAGAGGAGATGATGGCAACACCTTC. Its translation: CASSADRGDDGNTF.

The V gene is TRBV5-5, the J gene TRBJ2-4; TRBD1 might be the D (6 bases). This CDR3 has 20 residues. Trimming took 3 bases from V and 9 from J, leaving 34 bases between them. CDR1 is SGHKS, CDR2 YYEKEE, per germline (reference sequence). CDR3 DNA: TGTGCCAGCAGCTCACAACAAAACCCAGGGGTTGGCGGTATGGAGGTCATTCAGTACTTC. Its protein product is CASSSQQNPGVGGMEVIQYF.

This chain uses TRBV2 with TRBJ2-1, with TRBD1 identical over 8 bases. Germline CDR1 SNHLY, CDR2 FYNNEI. V lost 6 bases and J lost 8; bases outside the gene matches: 6. The CDR3 consists of 13 residues. CDR3 in DNA: TGTGCCAGCAGAAGGACAGGGCTCGATGAGCAGTTCTTC. Residues: CASRRTGLDEQFF.

This rearrangement joins TRBV7-2 to TRBJ1-4, with a possible D match to TRBD1 (5 bases). This CDR3 is 16 amino acids long. The V end lost 4 bases, the J end lost 0 bases, and 12 bases lay between the germline ends. In germline, CDR1 is SGHTA, CDR2 FQGNSA. CDR3 region: CASSSRGFATNEKLFF. The CDR3 DNA follows: TGTGCCAGCAGCTCCCGGGGGTTCGCAACTAATGAAAAACTGTTTTTT.

This chain connects TRBV5-1 to TRBJ2-7; 10 bases match TRBD1. Germline CDR1 is SGHRS and CDR2 is YFSETQ. This CDR3 region has 13 residues. J was trimmed by 9 bases and V by 4 bases; bases with no gene match: 7. CDR3 region: CASSPGTGEGQYF. CDR3 in DNA: TGCGCCAGCAGCCCTGGGACAGGGGAAGGGCAGTACTTC.

The chain employs TRBV2 and TRBJ1-6, with 8 positions matching TRBD1. After removal of 6 bases from V and 2 bases from J, the junction contained 3 bases not matched to a gene. Germline V gives CDR1 SNHLY, CDR2 FYNNEI. The CDR3 covers 15 residues. The CDR3 sequence is CASRKDRAYNSPLHF. In DNA form, the CDR3 reads TGTGCCAGCAGGAAGGACAGGGCCTATAATTCACCCCTCCACTTT.

V gene TRBV7-3 combines with J gene TRBJ1-2, with D possibly TRBD1 on 5 matching bases. Deletions cut 5 bases from V and 8 bases from J, with 27 bases between. This CDR3 is built from 17 residues. CDR1 is SGHTA, CDR2 FQGTGA, per germline. CDR3 nucleotide sequence: TGTGCCAGCAGCGTAGGAGGGACGGGATACCCGGGGGAAGGCTACACCTTC. This encodes CASSVGGTGYPGEGYTF.

This chain connects TRBV6-7 to TRBJ2-1; 14 bases agree with TRBD2. TRBV6-7 is reported as an ORF; its role is uncertain. There are 16 residues in the CDR3. The CDR3 loop reads CAAPGGLAGAANEQFF. CDR3 DNA sequence: TGTGCGGCACCTGGGGGACTAGCGGGGGCCGCCAATGAGCAGTTCTTC.

The genes are TRBV11-2 and TRBJ1-6; tentative D call: TRBD1 (5 bases). Trimming stripped 0 bases from V and 8 bases from J, with 8 bases between. Germline CDR1 and CDR2: SGHAT and FQNNGV. The length of the CDR3 is 14 residues. The DNA of the CDR3 is TGTGCCAGCAGCTTAGATGGCAGGGATTCACCCCTCCACTTT. This translates into CASSLDGRDSPLHF.

This chain links TRBV7-9 with TRBJ2-7; maybe TRBD1 (6 bases). CDR3 length equals 15 residues. Germline V gene sequence: CDR1 SEHNR, CDR2 FQNEAQ (reference sequence). V shed 4 bases and J shed 3 bases, with 16 bases lying between them. Here the CDR3 reads CASSSPSQGHYEQYF. CDR3 nucleotides: TGTGCCAGCAGCTCACCCTCGCAGGGACACTACGAGCAGTACTTC.

The V and J genes are TRBV5-4 and TRBJ2-3; 8 nucleotides line up with TRBD2. Germline CDR1 and CDR2: SGHNT and YYREEE (reference sequence). This CDR3 is 15 amino acids long. J was trimmed by 1 base and V by 4 bases; bases with no gene match: 5. Written as DNA, the CDR3 is TGTGCCAGCAGCAATAAAGCGGGGGGCACAGATACGCAGTATTTT. It yields the protein CASSNKAGGTDTQYF. Full variable domain (rest looked up from reference TRBV5-4 and TRBJ2-3): ETGVTQSPTHLIKTRGQQVTLRCSSQSGHNTVSWYQQALGQGPQFIFQYYREEENGRGNFPPRFSGLQFPNYSSELNVNALELDDSALYLCASSNKAGGTDTQYFGPGTRLTVL.

The V and J genes are TRBV11-2 and TRBJ2-2, with TRBD1 as a possible D gene (5 bases). Trimming shortened V by 2 bases and J by 4 bases, and 14 bases separated the two germline ends. Germline lookup yields CDR1 SGHAT and CDR2 FQNNGV. The CDR3 loop spans 16 amino acids. CDR3 in amino acids: CASSLLRRAGTGELFF. Written as DNA, the CDR3 is TGTGCCAGCAGCTTACTGCGCAGGGCCGGCACCGGGGAGCTGTTTTTT.

This clone was counted once. The gene calls are TRBV19 and TRBJ1-2; D gene ambiguous. V shed 0 bases and J shed 7 bases, with 15 bases lying between them. Germline CDR1 reads LNHDA; CDR2 reads SQIVND (reference sequence). This CDR3 has 15 amino acids. The CDR3 sequence is CASSIDSQPRSGYTF. The CDR3 DNA reads TGTGCCAGTAGTATAGATTCACAACCTCGGAGTGGCTACACCTTC.

The chain uses TRBV10-3 and TRBJ1-3; perhaps TRBD1 as D (5 bases). Germline CDR1 reads ENHRY; CDR2 reads SYGVKD. There are 15 residues in the CDR3. The V gene lost 0 bases and the J gene lost 4 bases, with 10 bases spanning the gap. The CDR3 protein is CAISESLAGGNTIYF. The CDR3 coding sequence is TGTGCCATCAGTGAGTCACTGGCAGGGGGAAACACCATATATTTT.

This chain connects TRBV3-1 (or the pseudogene TRBV3-2) to TRBJ2-2; the match to TRBD2 covers 12 bases. The CDR3 extends over 18 amino acids. Trimming took 8 bases from V and 1 from J; bases not matched to a gene: 11. CDR1 and CDR2 (germline): LGHDT, YNNKEL (reference sequence). The CDR3 DNA sequence: TGTGCCAGCGCGACTAGCGGGGGCCACTTCTGGAACACCGGGGAGCTGTTTTTT. It encodes CASATSGGHFWNTGELFF.

This chain links TRBV4-3 with TRBJ1-4; D possibly corresponds to TRBD1 (5 bases). There are 13 residues in the CDR3. Germline values: CDR1 LGHNA, CDR2 YSLEER. V shed 1 base and J shed 7 bases, with 7 bases lying between them. CDR3 loop: CASSQGQTEKLFF. DNA for the CDR3: TGCGCCAGCAGCCAAGGACAGACTGAAAAACTGTTTTTT.

The chain has TRBV7-6 and TRBJ2-5, with 11 bases aligning to TRBD1. After removal of 6 bases from V and 3 bases from J, the junction contained 0 bases not matched to a gene. Germline assignment: CDR1 SGHVS and CDR2 FNYEAQ. This CDR3 has 13 residues. CDR3: CASRGQGEETQYF. For the CDR3, the DNA is TGTGCCAGCAGGGGACAGGGGGAAGAGACCCAGTACTTC.

This clone turned up a few times. The chain couples TRBV11-2 to TRBJ1-2, with TRBD1 matching 9 bases. The J segment lost 3 bases and the V segment lost 0 bases, leaving 8 bases of the junction unmatched. The CDR3 is made up of 17 amino acids. CDR1 SGHAT and CDR2 FQNNGV come from the germline V gene. CDR3 region: CASSLDGGTGIHYGYTF. The CDR3 DNA reads as TGTGCCAGCAGCTTAGATGGGGGGACAGGGATACACTATGGCTACACCTTC.

V is TRBV16 and J is TRBJ1-1; possibly TRBD1 for D (5 bases). Germline V gene lookup returns CDR1 KGHSY and CDR2 FQNENV. The V gene lost 1 base and the J gene lost 1 base, with 7 bases spanning the gap. This CDR3 is built from 14 residues. For the CDR3, the DNA is TGTGCCAGCAGCCAATTTCAGGGGAACACTGAAGCTTTCTTT. Protein product: CASSQFQGNTEAFF.

This chain joins TRBV28 and TRBJ1-2; 7 bases match TRBD1. V lost 5 bases, J lost 8 bases, and 8 bases stayed unmatched. Germline V gives CDR1 MDHEN, CDR2 SYDVKM. This CDR3 spans 13 amino acids. The CDR3 here is CASSARTGGGYTF. CDR3 in DNA: TGTGCCAGCAGTGCCCGGACAGGAGGAGGCTACACCTTC.